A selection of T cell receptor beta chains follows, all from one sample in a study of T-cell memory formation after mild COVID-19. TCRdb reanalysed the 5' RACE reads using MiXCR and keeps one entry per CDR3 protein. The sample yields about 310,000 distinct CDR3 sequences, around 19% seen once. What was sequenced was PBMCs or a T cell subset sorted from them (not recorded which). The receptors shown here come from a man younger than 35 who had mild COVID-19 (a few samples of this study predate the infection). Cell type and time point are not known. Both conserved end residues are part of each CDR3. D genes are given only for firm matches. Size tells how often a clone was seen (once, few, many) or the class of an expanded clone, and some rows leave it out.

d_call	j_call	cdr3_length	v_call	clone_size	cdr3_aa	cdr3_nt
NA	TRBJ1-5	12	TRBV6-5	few	CASSSSDQPQHF	TGTGCCAGCAGTAGCTCCGATCAGCCCCAGCATTTT
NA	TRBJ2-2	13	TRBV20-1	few	CSARTTNTGELFF	TGCAGTGCTAGGACAACGAACACCGGGGAGCTGTTTTTT
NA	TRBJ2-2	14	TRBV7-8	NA	CASSPRRITGELFF	TGTGCCAGCAGCCCAAGGCGGATTACCGGGGAGCTGTTTTTT
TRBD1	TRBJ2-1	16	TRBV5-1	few	CASSIQPGQGAGEQFF	TGCGCCAGCAGCATACAACCGGGACAGGGGGCCGGGGAGCAGTTCTTC
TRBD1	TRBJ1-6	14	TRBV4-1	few	CASSPTEGATPLHF	TGCGCCAGCAGCCCGACGGAGGGGGCTACACCCCTCCACTTT
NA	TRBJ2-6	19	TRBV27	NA	CASRERGLDSSSGANVLTF	TGTGCCAGCAGGGAACGGGGATTAGACTCGAGCTCTGGGGCCAACGTCCTGACTTTC
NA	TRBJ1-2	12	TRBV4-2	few	CASSSLLYGYTF	TGTGCCAGCAGCTCACTCCTTTATGGCTACACCTTC
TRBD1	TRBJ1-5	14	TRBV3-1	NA	CASSPWQGGGPQHF	TGTGCCAGCAGCCCCTGGCAGGGGGGTGGGCCCCAGCATTTT
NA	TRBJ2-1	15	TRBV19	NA	CASSIQGGSYNEQFF	TGTGCCAGTAGTATCCAGGGAGGCTCCTACAATGAGCAGTTCTTC
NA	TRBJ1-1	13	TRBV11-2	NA	CASSHGGNTEAFF	TGTGCCAGCAGTCATGGGGGGAACACTGAAGCTTTCTTT
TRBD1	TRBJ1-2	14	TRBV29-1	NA	CSIRTGAAYYGYTF	TGCAGCATTCGAACAGGGGCTGCCTACTATGGCTACACCTTC
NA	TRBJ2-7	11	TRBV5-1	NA	CASSYREEQYF	TGCGCCAGCAGCTACAGGGAGGAGCAGTACTTC